Listed here is a single TCR beta chain. Its antigen is still unknown. This record comes from a study of cytomegalovirus exposure and HLA in healthy donors. PCR used 60 Vbeta primers and 13 Jbeta primers. This table comes from immunoSEQ multiplex PCR, and its TCRdb copy is limited to in-frame clones, with some not included. This sample yields approximately 280,000 clones, of which about 90% are seen a single time; 2% to 3% belongs to the top ten. Study-level findings and limits: According to an earlier analysis, most TCR beta V segments yielded productive rearrangements about 90% or about 30% of the time.

Sequenced input: PBMCs. The source of this sequence is a woman younger than 30 in good health and CMV-seronegative.

The CDR3, as DNA: TGTGCCAGCAGTTACTGGTGGACAGGGGACTACGAGCAGTACTTC. Encoded protein: CASSYWWTGDYEQYF. The chain is built from TRBV6-5 and TRBJ2-7; 9 nucleotides match TRBD1. Germline CDR1 MNHEY, CDR2 SVGAGI. Germline trimming cut 1 base from V and 3 bases from J; bases unmatched to any gene: 4. CDR3 length equals 15 residues.